This T cell receptor (beta chain) was retrieved from a study of T-cell memory formation after mild COVID-19. Across the study: Largely donor-specific TCR clusters were found.

V shed 1 base and J shed 7 bases, with 14 bases lying between them. CDR1 is SGHTA, CDR2 FQGNSA, per germline. This CDR3 has 16 amino acids. A remark on this clonotype: Antigen: not known.

One entry per CDR3 protein, called by TCRdb with MiXCR from the 5' RACE reads. The table records roughly 300,000 distinct CDR3 sequences, 8% to 10% of them present only once. Regarding the study as a whole: Clones shrinking from day 15 to 85 showed even CD4/CD8 mixes; later expanders tilted CD4+.

The chain carries TRBV7-2 and TRBJ1-6; tentative D call: TRBD1 (5 bases). Sequenced input: PBMCs or a T cell subset sorted from them (not recorded which). The sequence was obtained from a man between 18 and 35 years old who had mild COVID-19 (a few samples of this study predate the infection). Cell type and time point are not known. The CDR3 DNA reads TGTGCCAGCAGCTTAGAGTGGCAGGGCCCCAATTCACCCCTCCACTTT. Amino acid sequence: CASSLEWQGPNSPLHF.